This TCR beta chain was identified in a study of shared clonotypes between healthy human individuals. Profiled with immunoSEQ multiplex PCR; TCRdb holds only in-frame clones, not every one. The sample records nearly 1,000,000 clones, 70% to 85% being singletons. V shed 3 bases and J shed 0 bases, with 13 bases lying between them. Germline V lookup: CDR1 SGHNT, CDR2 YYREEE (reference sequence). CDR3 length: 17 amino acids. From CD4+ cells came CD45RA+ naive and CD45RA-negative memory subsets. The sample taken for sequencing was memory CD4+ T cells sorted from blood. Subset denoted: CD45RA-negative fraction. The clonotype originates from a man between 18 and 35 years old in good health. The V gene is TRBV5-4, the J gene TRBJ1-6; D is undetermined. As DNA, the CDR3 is TGTGCCAGCAGCTCGGCGAAACAGAGCTCCTATAATTCACCCCTCCACTTT. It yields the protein CASSSAKQSSYNSPLHF.